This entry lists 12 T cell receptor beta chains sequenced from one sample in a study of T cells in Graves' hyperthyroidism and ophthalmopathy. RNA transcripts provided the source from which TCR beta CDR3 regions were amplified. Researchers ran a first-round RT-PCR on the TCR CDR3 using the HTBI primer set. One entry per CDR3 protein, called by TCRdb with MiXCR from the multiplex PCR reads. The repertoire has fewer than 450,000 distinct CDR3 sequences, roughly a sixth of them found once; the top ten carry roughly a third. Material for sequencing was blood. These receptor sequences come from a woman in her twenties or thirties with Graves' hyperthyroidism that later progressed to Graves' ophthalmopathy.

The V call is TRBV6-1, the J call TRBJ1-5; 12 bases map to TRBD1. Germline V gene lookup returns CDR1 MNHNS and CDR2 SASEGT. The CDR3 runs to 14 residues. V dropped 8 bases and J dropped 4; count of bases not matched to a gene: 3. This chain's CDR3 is CASGDRGLNQPQHF. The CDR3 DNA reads TGTGCCAGCGGGGACAGGGGGCTAAATCAGCCCCAGCATTTT.

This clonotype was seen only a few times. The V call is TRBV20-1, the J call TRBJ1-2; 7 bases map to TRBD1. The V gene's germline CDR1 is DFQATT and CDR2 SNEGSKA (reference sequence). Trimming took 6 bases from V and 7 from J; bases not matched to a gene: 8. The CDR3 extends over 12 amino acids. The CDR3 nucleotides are TGCAGTGCCAAACCGACAGGGATTGGCTACACCTTC. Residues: CSAKPTGIGYTF.

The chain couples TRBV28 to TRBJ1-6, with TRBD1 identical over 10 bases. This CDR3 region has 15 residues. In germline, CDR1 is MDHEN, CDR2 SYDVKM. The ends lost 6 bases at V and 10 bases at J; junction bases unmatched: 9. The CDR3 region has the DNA TGTGCCAGCAGATCTTTGACAGGGGGCAGGTCACCCCTCCACTTT. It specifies CASRSLTGGRSPLHF.

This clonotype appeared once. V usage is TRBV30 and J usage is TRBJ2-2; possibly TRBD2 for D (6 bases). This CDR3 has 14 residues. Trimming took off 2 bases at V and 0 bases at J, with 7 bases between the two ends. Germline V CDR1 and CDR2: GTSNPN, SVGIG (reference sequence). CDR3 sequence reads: CAWSLATNTGELFF. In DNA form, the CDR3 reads TGTGCCTGGAGTCTAGCGACGAACACCGGGGAGCTGTTTTTT.

CDR3 sequence (DNA): TGTGCCAGTAGTATTGAGACAGGCCCATACGAGCAGTACTTC. This gives the protein CASSIETGPYEQYF. The rearrangement links TRBV19 to TRBJ2-7, with a tentative D call TRBD1 (6 bases). V dropped 3 bases and J dropped 4 bases, with 13 bases sitting between them. Germline V gene lookup returns CDR1 LNHDA and CDR2 SQIVND (reference sequence). The CDR3 contains 14 residues.

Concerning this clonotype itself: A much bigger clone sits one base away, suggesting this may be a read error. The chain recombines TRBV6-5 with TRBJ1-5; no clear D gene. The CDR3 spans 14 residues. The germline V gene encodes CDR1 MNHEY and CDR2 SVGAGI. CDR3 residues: CASGYGNSNQPQHF. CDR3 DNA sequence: TGTGCCAGCGGTTATGGGAATAGCAATCAGCCCCAGCATTTT.

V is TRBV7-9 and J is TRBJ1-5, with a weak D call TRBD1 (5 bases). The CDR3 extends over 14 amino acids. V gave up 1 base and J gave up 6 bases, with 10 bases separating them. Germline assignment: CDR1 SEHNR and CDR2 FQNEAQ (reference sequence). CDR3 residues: CASSLEGTRQPQHF. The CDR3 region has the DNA TGTGCCAGCAGCTTAGAAGGGACCCGTCAGCCCCAGCATTTT. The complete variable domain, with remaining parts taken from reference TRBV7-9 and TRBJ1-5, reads DTGVSQNPRHKITKRGQNVTFRCDPISEHNRLYWYRQTLGQGPEFLTYFQNEAQLEKSRLLSDRFSAERPKGSFSTLEIQRTEQGDSAMYLCASSLEGTRQPQHFGDGTRLSIL.

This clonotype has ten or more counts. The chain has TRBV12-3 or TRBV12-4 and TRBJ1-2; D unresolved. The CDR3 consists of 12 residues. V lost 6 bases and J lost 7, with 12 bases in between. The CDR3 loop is CASSPRGSGYTF. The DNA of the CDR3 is TGTGCCAGCAGCCCTCGGGGTAGTGGCTACACCTTC.

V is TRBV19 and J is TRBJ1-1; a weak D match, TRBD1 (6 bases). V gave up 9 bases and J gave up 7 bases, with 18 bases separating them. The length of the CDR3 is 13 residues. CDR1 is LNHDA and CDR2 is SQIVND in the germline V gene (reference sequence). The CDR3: CASGVRGEGEAFF. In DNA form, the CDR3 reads TGTGCCAGCGGGGTCAGGGGAGAGGGTGAAGCTTTCTTT.

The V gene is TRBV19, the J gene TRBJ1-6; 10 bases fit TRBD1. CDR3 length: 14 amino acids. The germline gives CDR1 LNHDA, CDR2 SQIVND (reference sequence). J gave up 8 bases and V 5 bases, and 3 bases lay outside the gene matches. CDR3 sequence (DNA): TGTGCCAGTAGTGACAGGGGGCGCGATTCACCCCTCCACTTT. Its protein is CASSDRGRDSPLHF.

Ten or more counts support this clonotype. The CDR3 DNA reads as TGCAGTGCGGGGGAGACAGGGATGGGCTACACCTTC. Protein sequence: CSAGETGMGYTF. The V call is TRBV20-1, the J call TRBJ1-2, with 7 bases aligning to TRBD1. J gave up 8 bases and V 6 bases, and 9 bases lay outside the gene matches. Germline CDR1 is DFQATT and CDR2 is SNEGSKA (reference sequence). The CDR3 extends over 12 amino acids.

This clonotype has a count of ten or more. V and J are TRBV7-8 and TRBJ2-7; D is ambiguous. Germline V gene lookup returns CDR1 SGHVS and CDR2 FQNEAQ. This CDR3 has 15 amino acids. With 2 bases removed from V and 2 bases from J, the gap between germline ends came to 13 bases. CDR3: CASSLNTLGPYEQYF. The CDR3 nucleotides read TGTGCCAGCAGCTTAAACACACTCGGTCCCTACGAGCAGTACTTC.